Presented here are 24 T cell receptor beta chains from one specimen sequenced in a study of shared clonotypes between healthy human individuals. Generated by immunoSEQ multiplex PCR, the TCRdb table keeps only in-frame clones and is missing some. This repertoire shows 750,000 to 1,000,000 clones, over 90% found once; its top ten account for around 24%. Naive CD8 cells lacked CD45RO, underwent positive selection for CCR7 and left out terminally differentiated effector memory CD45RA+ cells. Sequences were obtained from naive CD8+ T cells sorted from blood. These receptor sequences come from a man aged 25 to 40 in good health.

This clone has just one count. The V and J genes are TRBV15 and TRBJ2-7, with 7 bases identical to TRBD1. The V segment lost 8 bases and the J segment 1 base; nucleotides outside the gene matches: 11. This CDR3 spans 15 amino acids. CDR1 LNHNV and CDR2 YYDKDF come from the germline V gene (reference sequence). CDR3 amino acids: CATAPTGDTSYEQYF. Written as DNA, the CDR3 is TGTGCCACCGCCCCCACAGGGGACACTTCCTACGAGCAGTACTTC.

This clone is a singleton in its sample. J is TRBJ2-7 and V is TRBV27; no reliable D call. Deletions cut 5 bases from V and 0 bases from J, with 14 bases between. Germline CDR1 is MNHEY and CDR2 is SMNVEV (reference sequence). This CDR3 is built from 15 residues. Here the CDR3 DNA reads TGTGCCAGCAGTCCCCGGAAGGGTATCTCCTACGAGCAGTACTTC. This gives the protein CASSPRKGISYEQYF.

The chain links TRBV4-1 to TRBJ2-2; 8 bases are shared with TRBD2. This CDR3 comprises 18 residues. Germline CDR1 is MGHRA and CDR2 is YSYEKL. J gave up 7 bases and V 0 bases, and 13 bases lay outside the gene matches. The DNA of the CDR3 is TGCGCCAGCAGCCAAGAGTGGTTAGCGGGATGGGAGCACGGGGAGCTGTTTTTT. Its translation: CASSQEWLAGWEHGELFF.

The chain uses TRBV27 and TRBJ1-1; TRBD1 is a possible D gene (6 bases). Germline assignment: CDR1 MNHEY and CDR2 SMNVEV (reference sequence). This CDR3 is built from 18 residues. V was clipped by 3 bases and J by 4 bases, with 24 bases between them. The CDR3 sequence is CASSLLSPQPGTFTEAFF. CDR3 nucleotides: TGTGCCAGCAGTTTGCTCTCCCCGCAGCCCGGGACATTCACTGAAGCTTTCTTT.

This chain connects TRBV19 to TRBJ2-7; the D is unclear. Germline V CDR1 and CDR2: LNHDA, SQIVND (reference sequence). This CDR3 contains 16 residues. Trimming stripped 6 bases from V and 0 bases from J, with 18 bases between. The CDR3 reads CASSTLRGRPSYEQYF. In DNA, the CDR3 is TGTGCCAGTAGCACCCTCCGAGGTCGTCCCTCCTACGAGCAGTACTTC. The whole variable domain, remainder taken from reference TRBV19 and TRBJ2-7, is DGGITQSPKYLFRKEGQNVTLSCEQNLNHDAMYWYRQDPGQGLRLIYYSQIVNDFQKGDIAEGYSVSREKKESFPLTVTSAQKNPTAFYLCASSTLRGRPSYEQYFGPGTRLTVT.

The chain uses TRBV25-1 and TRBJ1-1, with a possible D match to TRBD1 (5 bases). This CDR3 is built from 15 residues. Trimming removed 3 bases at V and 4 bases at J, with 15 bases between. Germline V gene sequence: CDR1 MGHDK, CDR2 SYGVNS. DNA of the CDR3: TGTGCCAGCAGTGACGTACAGGAACGCGCCACTGAAGCTTTCTTT. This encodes CASSDVQERATEAFF.

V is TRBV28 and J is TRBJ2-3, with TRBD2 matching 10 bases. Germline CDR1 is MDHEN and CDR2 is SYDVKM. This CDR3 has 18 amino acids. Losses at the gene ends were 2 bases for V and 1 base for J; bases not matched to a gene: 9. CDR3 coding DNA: TGTGCCAGCAGTTTACTGCTCTCCGGGACTAGCGGCACAGATACGCAGTATTTT. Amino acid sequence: CASSLLLSGTSGTDTQYF. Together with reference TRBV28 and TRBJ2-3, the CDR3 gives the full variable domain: DVKVTQSSRYLVKRTGEKVFLECVQDMDHENMFWYRQDPGLGLRLIYFSYDVKMKEKGDIPEGYSVSREKKERFSLILESASTNQTSMYLCASSLLLSGTSGTDTQYFGPGTRLTVL.

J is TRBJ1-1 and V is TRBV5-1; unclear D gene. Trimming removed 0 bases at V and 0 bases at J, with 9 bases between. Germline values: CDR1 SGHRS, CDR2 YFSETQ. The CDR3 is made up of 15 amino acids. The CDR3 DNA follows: TGCGCCAGCAGCTTGGACGAGGGTTTGAACACTGAAGCTTTCTTT. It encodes CASSLDEGLNTEAFF.

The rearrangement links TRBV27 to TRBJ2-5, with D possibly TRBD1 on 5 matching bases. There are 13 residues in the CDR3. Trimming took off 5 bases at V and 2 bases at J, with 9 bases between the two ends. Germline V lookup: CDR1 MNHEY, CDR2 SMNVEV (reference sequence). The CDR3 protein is CASSPTEQETQYF. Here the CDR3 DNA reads TGTGCCAGCAGTCCGACAGAACAAGAGACCCAGTACTTC.

CDR3 protein: CASSFRLAGFYEQYF. The CDR3 DNA reads TGTGCCAGCAGCTTTAGACTAGCGGGGTTCTACGAGCAGTACTTC. The chain uses TRBV11-2 and TRBJ2-7, with 11 bases aligning to TRBD2. The V segment lost 3 bases and the J segment 3 bases; nucleotides outside the gene matches: 4. Germline V gene sequence: CDR1 SGHAT, CDR2 FQNNGV. The CDR3 is 15 amino acids.

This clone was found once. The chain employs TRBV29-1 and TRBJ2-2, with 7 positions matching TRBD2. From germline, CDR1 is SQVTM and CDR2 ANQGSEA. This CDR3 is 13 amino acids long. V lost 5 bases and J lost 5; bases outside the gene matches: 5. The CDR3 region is CSVWGRGTGELFF. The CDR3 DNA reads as TGCAGCGTTTGGGGGAGGGGTACCGGGGAGCTGTTTTTT.

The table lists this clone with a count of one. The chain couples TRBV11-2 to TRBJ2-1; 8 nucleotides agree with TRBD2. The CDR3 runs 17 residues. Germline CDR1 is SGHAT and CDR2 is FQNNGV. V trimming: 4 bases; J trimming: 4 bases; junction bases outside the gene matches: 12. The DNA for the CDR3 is TGTGCCAGCAGCTCCCCTGGAGCGGGAGTGGGGTACAATGAGCAGTTCTTC. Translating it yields CASSSPGAGVGYNEQFF.

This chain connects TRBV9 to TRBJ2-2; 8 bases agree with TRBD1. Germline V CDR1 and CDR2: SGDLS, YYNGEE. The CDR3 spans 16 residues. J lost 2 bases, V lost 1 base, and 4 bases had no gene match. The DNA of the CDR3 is TGTGCCAGCAGCGTATTCGGACAGGGCAACACCGGGGAGCTGTTTTTT. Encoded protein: CASSVFGQGNTGELFF.

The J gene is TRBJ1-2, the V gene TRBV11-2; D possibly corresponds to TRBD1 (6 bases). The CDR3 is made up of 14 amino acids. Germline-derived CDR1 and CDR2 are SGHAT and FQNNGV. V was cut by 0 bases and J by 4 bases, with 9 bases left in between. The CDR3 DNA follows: TGTGCCAGCAGCTTAGAAGGCAGGGGCTATGGCTACACCTTC. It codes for CASSLEGRGYGYTF.

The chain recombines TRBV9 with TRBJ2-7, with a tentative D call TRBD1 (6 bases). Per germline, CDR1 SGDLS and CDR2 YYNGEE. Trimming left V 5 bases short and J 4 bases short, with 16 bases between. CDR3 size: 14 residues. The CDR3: CASSQGGVGYEQYF. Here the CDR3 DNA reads TGTGCCAGCAGTCAAGGGGGAGTGGGATACGAGCAGTACTTC.

CDR3 protein: CASSIGSHSSYEQYF. The CDR3 nucleotides read TGTGCCAGTAGTATTGGGTCCCACAGCTCCTACGAGCAGTACTTC. The chain combines TRBV19 with TRBJ2-7; unclear D gene. In germline, CDR1 is LNHDA, CDR2 SQIVND (reference sequence). V lost 3 bases to trimming and J lost 0 bases, with 12 bases between them. This CDR3 spans 15 amino acids.

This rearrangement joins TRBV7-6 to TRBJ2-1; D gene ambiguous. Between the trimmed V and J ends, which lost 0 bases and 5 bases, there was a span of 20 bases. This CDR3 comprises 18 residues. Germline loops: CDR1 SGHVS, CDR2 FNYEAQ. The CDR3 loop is CASSLALTRGIHNNEQFF. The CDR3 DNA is TGTGCCAGCAGCTTAGCGCTAACCCGTGGAATTCACAACAATGAGCAGTTCTTC.

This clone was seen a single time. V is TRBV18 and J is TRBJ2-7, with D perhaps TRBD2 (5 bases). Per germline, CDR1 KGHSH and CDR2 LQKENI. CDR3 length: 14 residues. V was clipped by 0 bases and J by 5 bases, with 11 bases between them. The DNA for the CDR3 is TGTGCCAGCTCACCACCCCCAGGACTCCACGAGCAGTACTTC. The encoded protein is CASSPPPGLHEQYF.

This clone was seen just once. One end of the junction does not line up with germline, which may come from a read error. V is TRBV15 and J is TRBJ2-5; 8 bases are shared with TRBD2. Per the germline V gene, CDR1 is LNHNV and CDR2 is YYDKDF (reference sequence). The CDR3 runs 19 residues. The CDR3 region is CATSRGNERELMGQQTQYF. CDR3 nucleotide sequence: TGTGCCACCAGCAGAGGAAACGAGCGGGAGCTAATGGGCCAACAGACCCAGTACTTC.

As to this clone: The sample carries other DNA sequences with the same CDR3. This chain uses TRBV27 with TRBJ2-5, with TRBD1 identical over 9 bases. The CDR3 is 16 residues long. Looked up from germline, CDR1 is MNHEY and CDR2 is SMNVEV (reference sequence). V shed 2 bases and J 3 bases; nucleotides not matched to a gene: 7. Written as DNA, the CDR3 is TGTGCCAGCAGTTTACTCTCCGACAGGGGGGAAGAGACCCAGTACTTC. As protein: CASSLLSDRGEETQYF.

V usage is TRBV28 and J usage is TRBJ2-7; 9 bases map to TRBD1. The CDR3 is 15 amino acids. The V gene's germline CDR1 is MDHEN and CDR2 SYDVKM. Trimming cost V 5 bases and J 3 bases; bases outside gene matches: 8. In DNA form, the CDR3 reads TGTGCCAGCAGTAACTCCGACAGGGGGGTCTACGAGCAGTACTTC. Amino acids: CASSNSDRGVYEQYF.

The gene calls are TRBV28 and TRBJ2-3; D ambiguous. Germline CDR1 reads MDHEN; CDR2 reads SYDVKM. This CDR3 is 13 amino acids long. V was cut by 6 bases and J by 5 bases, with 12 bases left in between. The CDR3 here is CASSSLGEDTQYF. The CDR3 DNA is TGTGCCAGCAGCTCACTCGGTGAAGATACGCAGTATTTT.

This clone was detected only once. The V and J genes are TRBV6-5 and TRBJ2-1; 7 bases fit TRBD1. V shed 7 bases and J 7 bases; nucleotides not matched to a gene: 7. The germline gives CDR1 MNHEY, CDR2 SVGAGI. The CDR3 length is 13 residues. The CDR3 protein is CASTINRGNEQFF. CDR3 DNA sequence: TGTGCCAGCACCATAAACAGGGGAAATGAGCAGTTCTTC.

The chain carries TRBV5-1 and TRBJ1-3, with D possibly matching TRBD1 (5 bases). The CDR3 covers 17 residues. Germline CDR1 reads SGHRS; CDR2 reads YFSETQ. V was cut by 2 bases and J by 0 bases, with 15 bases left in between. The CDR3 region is CASSFRDLLSSGNTIYF. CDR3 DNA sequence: TGCGCCAGCAGCTTCCGGGACCTATTGAGCTCTGGAAACACCATATATTTT. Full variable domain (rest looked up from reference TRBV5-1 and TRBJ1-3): KAGVTQTPRYLIKTRGQQVTLSCSPISGHRSVSWYQQTPGQGLQFLFEYFSETQRNKGNFPGRFSGRQFSNSRSEMNVSTLELGDSALYLCASSFRDLLSSGNTIYFGEGSWLTVV.